These 15 T cell receptor beta chains were sequenced from one sample in a study of T cells in Graves' hyperthyroidism and ophthalmopathy. Template material for amplifying TCR beta CDR3 regions consisted of RNA transcripts. A set of HTBI primers served as the primers for a first-round RT-PCR of the TCR CDR3. TCRdb re-called the multiplex PCR reads through MiXCR, storing one row per CDR3 protein. The table includes 600,000 to 850,000 distinct CDR3 sequences, approximately 18% detected once. Sequenced sample: blood. Receptor source: a woman aged 45-65 years with Graves' hyperthyroidism that later progressed to Graves' ophthalmopathy.

This clonotype was counted a few times. The V gene is TRBV6-6, the J gene TRBJ1-6; D might be TRBD1 (5 bases). The CDR3 runs 15 residues. Germline V gene sequence: CDR1 MNHNY, CDR2 SVGAGI (reference sequence). V was clipped by 2 bases and J by 7 bases, with 12 bases between them. In DNA form, the CDR3 reads TGTGCCAGCAGTTACCAGGGAGCGGGGAATTCACCCCTCCACTTT. Translated: CASSYQGAGNSPLHF.

This rearrangement joins TRBV20-1 to TRBJ1-1; perhaps TRBD1 as D (5 bases). This CDR3 has 14 residues. With 6 bases removed from V and 0 bases from J, the gap between germline ends came to 14 bases. The germline CDR1 and CDR2 sequences are DFQATT and SNEGSKA (reference sequence). DNA for the CDR3: TGCAGTGCAATGACAGTCAGGCTGAACACTGAAGCTTTCTTT. Translating it yields CSAMTVRLNTEAFF.

In its sample, this clonotype was seen many times. The chain employs TRBV11-1 and TRBJ2-1; D may be TRBD2 (5 bases). CDR1 is SGHAT, CDR2 FQDESV, per germline (reference sequence). V was pared by 5 bases and J by 10 bases, with 9 bases between. The CDR3 extends over 11 amino acids. The CDR3: CASSEGREQFF. The CDR3 bases are TGTGCCAGCAGCGAGGGCAGGGAGCAGTTCTTC.

The chain recombines TRBV27 with TRBJ2-7; 10 bases are shared with TRBD1. Looked up from germline, CDR1 is MNHEY and CDR2 is SMNVEV (reference sequence). V lost 5 bases to trimming and J lost 2 bases; unmatched junction nucleotides: 6. This CDR3 region has 15 residues. The CDR3 loop reads CASSLWTGGAYEQYF. CDR3 DNA sequence: TGTGCCAGCAGTCTCTGGACAGGGGGAGCCTACGAGCAGTACTTC.

This clonotype was recorded a few times. V usage is TRBV7-9 and J usage is TRBJ1-6, with 7 bases fitting TRBD1. Trimming cost V 7 bases and J 7 bases; bases outside gene matches: 19. Germline CDR1 reads SEHNR; CDR2 reads FQNEAQ (reference sequence). The CDR3 is 18 residues long. CDR3 sequence (DNA): TGTGCCAGCATGAGGAGGTATCCATACACAGGGGTCAATTCACCCCTCCACTTT. As protein: CASMRRYPYTGVNSPLHF.

This clonotype has a count of ten or more. The chain joins TRBV7-3 to TRBJ2-1, with 8 bases matching TRBD2. CDR1 SGHTA and CDR2 FQGTGA come from the germline V gene. The CDR3 length is 15 residues. The ends lost 5 bases at V and 0 bases at J; junction bases unmatched: 3. The CDR3 here is CASSRAGASYNEQFF. As DNA, the CDR3 is TGTGCCAGCAGCCGAGCGGGGGCCTCCTACAATGAGCAGTTCTTC.

In its sample, this clonotype was seen a few times. V gene TRBV20-1 combines with J gene TRBJ2-2; 8 bases match TRBD1. The CDR3 extends over 14 amino acids. Germline CDR1 is DFQATT and CDR2 is SNEGSKA (reference sequence). The V gene end was trimmed by 2 bases and the J gene end by 4 bases; junction bases not matched to a gene: 3. The CDR3 region has the DNA TGCAGTGCTAGACAGGGGGCGGCCACCGGGGAGCTGTTTTTT. It encodes CSARQGAATGELFF.

The rearrangement uses TRBV3-1 and TRBJ2-1; TRBD2 agrees at 8 bases. Losses at the gene ends were 1 base for V and 7 bases for J; bases not matched to a gene: 3. CDR3 length: 14 residues. Germline loops: CDR1 LGHDT, CDR2 YNNKEL (reference sequence). CDR3 in DNA: TGTGCCAGCAGCCAAGCGGGAGGGCCAAATGAGCAGTTCTTC. Residues: CASSQAGGPNEQFF.

This clonotype was observed many times. V and J are TRBV3-1 and TRBJ1-6; 7 nucleotides agree with TRBD1. J gave up 7 bases and V 4 bases, and 4 bases lay outside the gene matches. CDR3 size: 14 residues. CDR1 and CDR2 (germline): LGHDT, YNNKEL (reference sequence). The CDR3 bases are TGTGCCAGCAGCCCGGGACAGACGAATTCACCCCTCCACTTT. Residues: CASSPGQTNSPLHF.

This clonotype has ten or more counts. The chain joins TRBV7-8 to TRBJ1-1; TRBD1 matches 11 bases. This CDR3 is 18 amino acids long. The ends lost 3 bases at V and 4 bases at J; junction bases unmatched: 13. CDR1 is SGHVS, CDR2 FQNEAQ, per germline. CDR3 protein: CASSFRDRGMSVGTEAFF. The CDR3, as DNA: TGTGCCAGCAGCTTCCGGGACAGGGGGATGAGTGTCGGCACTGAAGCTTTCTTT. The whole variable domain, remainder taken from reference TRBV7-8 and TRBJ1-1, is GAGVSQSPRYKVAKRGQDVALRCDPISGHVSLFWYQQALGQGPEFLTYFQNEAQLDKSGLPSDRFFAERPEGSVSTLKIQRTQQEDSAVYLCASSFRDRGMSVGTEAFFGQGTRLTVV.

This clonotype has a handful of counts. The rearrangement uses TRBV7-6 and TRBJ2-3, with TRBD2 matching over 9 bases. Germline CDR1 and CDR2: SGHVS and FNYEAQ. With V trimmed by 4 bases and J by 1 base, 9 bases remained unmatched. CDR3 length: 17 amino acids. The CDR3 DNA is TGTGCCAGCAGCTCCGATCGCGGCGGGGGGGGCACAGATACGCAGTATTTT. It encodes CASSSDRGGGGTDTQYF.

This chain connects TRBV3-1 to TRBJ1-6, with TRBD1 identical over 11 bases. From germline, CDR1 is LGHDT and CDR2 YNNKEL (reference sequence). With V trimmed by 1 base and J by 9 bases, 5 bases remained unmatched. This CDR3 is 16 amino acids long. This chain's CDR3 is CASSQAGTGGGSPLHF. The CDR3 DNA reads as TGTGCCAGCAGCCAAGCTGGGACAGGGGGAGGTTCACCCCTCCACTTT.

This clonotype was found a few times. V gene TRBV6-4 combines with J gene TRBJ1-5; no clear D gene. Trimming cost V 3 bases and J 2 bases, with 11 bases left between them. The CDR3 is 15 amino acids. CDR1 MRHNA and CDR2 SNTAGT come from the germline V gene. As DNA, the CDR3 is TGTGCCAGCAGTGAGGACGGAGAGGGCAATCAGCCCCAGCATTTT. Residues: CASSEDGEGNQPQHF.

About this clonotype itself: A junction boundary mismatches the germline segment, possibly from a read error. V is TRBV20-1 and J is TRBJ1-4, with D perhaps matching TRBD1 (5 bases). This CDR3 contains 14 residues. The germline CDR1 and CDR2 sequences are DFQATT and SNEGSKA (reference sequence). CDR3 sequence reads: CSANLRDRGEKLFF. Written as DNA, the CDR3 is TGCAGTGCAAACTTACGGGACCGGGGCGAAAAGCTGTTTTTT.

Many counts were recorded for this clonotype. The chain carries TRBV7-9 and TRBJ2-7; D call uncertain. With 1 base removed from V and 1 base from J, the gap between germline ends came to 8 bases. CDR3 length: 14 residues. The germline V gene has CDR1 SEHNR and CDR2 FQNEAQ (reference sequence). As DNA, the CDR3 is TGTGCCAGCAGCTTAGGTGGAGAATCCTACGAGCAGTACTTC. Residues: CASSLGGESYEQYF. Drawing the rest from reference TRBV7-9 and TRBJ2-7, the complete variable domain is DTGVSQNPRHKITKRGQNVTFRCDPISEHNRLYWYRQTLGQGPEFLTYFQNEAQLEKSRLLSDRFSAERPKGSFSTLEIQRTEQGDSAMYLCASSLGGESYEQYFGPGTRLTVT.